This TCR beta chain is drawn from a study of blood T cell repertoires in COVID-19. Study-wide context: Italy, Spain and the United States were the sources of the convalescent and acute COVID-19 samples. Sources were T cells, B-cell-depleted T cells, or PBMCs; the material itself was cDNA or gDNA.

CDR3 length equals 15 residues. Germline V gene sequence: CDR1 ENHRY, CDR2 SYGVKD. Trimming took 0 bases from V and 6 from J, leaving 14 bases between them. Per the study methods: Scientists estimated how many nucleated cells there were by amplifying reference gene primers. TCRdb keeps only in-frame clones here, not all; method: immunoSEQ multiplex PCR. The V and J calls and the clone size are those of that table, but D and trimming were determined from the DNA. The repertoire consists of around 62,000 clones, with around 87% occurring once and the leading ten covering less than 1.5%. This chain joins TRBV10-3 and TRBJ1-2; maybe TRBD1 (5 bases). The source is a woman aged 55 to 70 with acute or convalescent COVID-19. Sequenced sample: peripheral blood. In DNA form, the CDR3 reads TGTGCCATCAGTGAGTCGGTAGGGGAGGAGAATGGCTACACCTTC. This gives the protein CAISESVGEENGYTF.